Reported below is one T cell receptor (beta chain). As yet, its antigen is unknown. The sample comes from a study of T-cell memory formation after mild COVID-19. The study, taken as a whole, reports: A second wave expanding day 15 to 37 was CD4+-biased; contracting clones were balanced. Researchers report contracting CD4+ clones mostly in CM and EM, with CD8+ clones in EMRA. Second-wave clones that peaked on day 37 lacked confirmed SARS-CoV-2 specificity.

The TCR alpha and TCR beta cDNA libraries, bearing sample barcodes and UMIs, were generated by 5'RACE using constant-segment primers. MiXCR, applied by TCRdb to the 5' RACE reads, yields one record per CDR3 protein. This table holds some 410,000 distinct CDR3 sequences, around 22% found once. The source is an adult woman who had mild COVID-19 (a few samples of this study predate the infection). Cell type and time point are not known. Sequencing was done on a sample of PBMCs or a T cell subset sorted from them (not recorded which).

In DNA, the CDR3 is TGCAGTGCTCGACGCGGGGGGGCCAGGGAGGAGCAGTTCTTC. Amino acid sequence: CSARRGGAREEQFF. V gene TRBV20-1 combines with J gene TRBJ2-1; 9 bases align to TRBD2. The length of the CDR3 is 14 residues. Germline values: CDR1 DFQATT, CDR2 SNEGSKA (reference sequence). Trimming cost V 5 bases and J 10 bases; bases outside gene matches: 12.